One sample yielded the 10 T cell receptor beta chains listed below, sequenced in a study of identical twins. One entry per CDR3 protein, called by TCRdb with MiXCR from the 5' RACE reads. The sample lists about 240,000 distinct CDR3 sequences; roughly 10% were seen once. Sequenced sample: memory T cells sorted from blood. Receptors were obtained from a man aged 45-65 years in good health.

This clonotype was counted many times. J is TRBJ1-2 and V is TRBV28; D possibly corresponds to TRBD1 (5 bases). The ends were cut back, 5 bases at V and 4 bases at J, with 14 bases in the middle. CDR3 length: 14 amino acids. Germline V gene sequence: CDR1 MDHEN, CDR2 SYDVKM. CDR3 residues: CASSPPGGVYGYTF. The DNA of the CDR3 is TGTGCCAGCAGTCCCCCGGGAGGGGTCTATGGCTACACCTTC.

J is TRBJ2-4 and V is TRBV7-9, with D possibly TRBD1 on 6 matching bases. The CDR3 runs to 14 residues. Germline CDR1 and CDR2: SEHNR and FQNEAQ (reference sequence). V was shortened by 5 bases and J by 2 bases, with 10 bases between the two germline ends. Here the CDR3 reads CASSDDRTKNIQYF. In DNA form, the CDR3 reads TGTGCCAGCAGCGACGACAGGACCAAAAACATTCAGTACTTC.

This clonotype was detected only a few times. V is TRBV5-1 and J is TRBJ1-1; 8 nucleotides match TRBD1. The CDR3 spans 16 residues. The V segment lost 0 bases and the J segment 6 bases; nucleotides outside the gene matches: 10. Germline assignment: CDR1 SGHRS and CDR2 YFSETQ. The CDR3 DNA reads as TGCGCCAGCAGCTTGGCCGACAGGGGATTCGGGGCTGAAGCTTTCTTT. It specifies CASSLADRGFGAEAFF.

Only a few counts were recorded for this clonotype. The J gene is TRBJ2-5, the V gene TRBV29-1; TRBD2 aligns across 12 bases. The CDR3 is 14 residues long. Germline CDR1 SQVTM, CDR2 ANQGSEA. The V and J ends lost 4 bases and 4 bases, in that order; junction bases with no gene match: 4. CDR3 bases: TGCAGCGTTGGCCCGACTAGCGGGAGAGAGACCCAGTACTTC. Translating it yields CSVGPTSGRETQYF. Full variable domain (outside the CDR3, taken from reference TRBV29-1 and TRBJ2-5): SAVISQKPSRDICQRGTSLTIQCQVDSQVTMMFWYRQQPGQSLTLIATANQGSEATYESGFVIDKFPISRPNLTFSTLTVSNMSPEDSSIYLCSVGPTSGRETQYFGPGTRLLVL.

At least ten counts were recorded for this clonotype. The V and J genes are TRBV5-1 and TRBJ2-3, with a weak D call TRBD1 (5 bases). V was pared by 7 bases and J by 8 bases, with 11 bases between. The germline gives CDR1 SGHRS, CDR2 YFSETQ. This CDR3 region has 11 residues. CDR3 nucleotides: TGCGCCAGCTATTTTAGGGGTACGCAGTATTTT. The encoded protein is CASYFRGTQYF.

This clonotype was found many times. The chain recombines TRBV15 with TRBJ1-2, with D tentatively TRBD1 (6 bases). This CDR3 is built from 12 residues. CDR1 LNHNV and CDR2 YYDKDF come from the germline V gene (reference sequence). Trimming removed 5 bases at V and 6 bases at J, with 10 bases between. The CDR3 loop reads CATSAHRDGYTF. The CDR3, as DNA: TGTGCCACCAGCGCTCACAGGGATGGCTACACCTTC.

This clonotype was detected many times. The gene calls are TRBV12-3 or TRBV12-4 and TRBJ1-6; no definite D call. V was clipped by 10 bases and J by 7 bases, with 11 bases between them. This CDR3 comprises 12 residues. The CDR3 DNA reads TGTGCCACCAGACGGCGGAATTCACCCCTCCACTTT. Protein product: CATRRRNSPLHF.

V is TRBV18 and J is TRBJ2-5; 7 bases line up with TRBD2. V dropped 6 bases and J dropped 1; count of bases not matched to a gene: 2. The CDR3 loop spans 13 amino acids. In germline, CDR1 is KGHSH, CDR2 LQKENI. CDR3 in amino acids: CASSGLRQETQYF. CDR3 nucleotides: TGTGCCAGCTCGGGACTACGCCAAGAGACCCAGTACTTC.

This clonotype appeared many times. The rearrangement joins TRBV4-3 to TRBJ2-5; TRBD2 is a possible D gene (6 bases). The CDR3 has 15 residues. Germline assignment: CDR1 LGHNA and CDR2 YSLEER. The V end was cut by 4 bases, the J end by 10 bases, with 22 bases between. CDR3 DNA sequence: TGCGCCAGCAGCCGCACTCGACTAGGGACGAGTGACCAGTACTTC. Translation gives CASSRTRLGTSDQYF.

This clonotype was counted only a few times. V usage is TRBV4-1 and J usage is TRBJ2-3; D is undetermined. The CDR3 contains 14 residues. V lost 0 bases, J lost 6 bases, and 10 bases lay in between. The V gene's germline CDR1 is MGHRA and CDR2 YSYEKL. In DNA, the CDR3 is TGCGCCAGCAGCCAAGATTCCCAGGCGGATACGCAGTATTTT. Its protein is CASSQDSQADTQYF.